One and the same sample provided the 32 T cell receptor beta chains below, sequenced in a study of blood T cell repertoires in COVID-19. Profiled with immunoSEQ multiplex PCR; TCRdb holds only in-frame clones, not every one. The repertoire has about 180,000 clones, about 82% of them found once; the top ten carry 6.5%. Material: peripheral blood. The receptors stem from a man between 65 and 79 years old with active or convalescent COVID-19.

The V call is TRBV6-5, the J call TRBJ1-2, with 7 bases aligning to TRBD1. The germline V gene has CDR1 MNHEY and CDR2 SVGAGI. The CDR3 is made up of 16 amino acids. Trimming cost V 0 bases and J 0 bases; bases outside gene matches: 4. CDR3 DNA sequence: TGTGCCAGCAGTTACTCTGACAGGGCGGCTAACTATGGCTACACCTTC. Protein product: CASSYSDRAANYGYTF.

The gene calls are TRBV27 and TRBJ2-3, with D tentatively TRBD2 (5 bases). With 3 bases removed from V and 2 bases from J, the gap between germline ends came to 9 bases. The CDR3 loop spans 14 amino acids. Germline V gives CDR1 MNHEY, CDR2 SMNVEV (reference sequence). The CDR3 spells CASSFGIATDTQYF. CDR3 in DNA: TGTGCCAGCAGTTTCGGGATAGCCACAGATACGCAGTATTTT.

This clone was detected only once. The DNA of the CDR3 is TGTGCCAGCAGCTTGGGACAGGCGGATGAGCAGTTCTTC. Amino acid sequence: CASSLGQADEQFF. The rearrangement joins TRBV11-3 to TRBJ2-1; the match to TRBD1 covers 8 bases. V dropped 3 bases and J dropped 8; count of bases not matched to a gene: 3. The CDR3 has 13 residues. Germline assignment: CDR1 SGHNT and CDR2 YENEEA.

The chain is built from TRBV5-1 and TRBJ2-1; 8 bases match TRBD2. Trimming at V came to 0 bases and at J to 9 bases, leaving 5 bases not matched to a gene. From germline, CDR1 is SGHRS and CDR2 YFSETQ. The CDR3 is 14 amino acids. CDR3 protein: CASSLAGGQFEQFF. In nucleotides, the CDR3 is TGCGCCAGCAGCTTGGCGGGGGGGCAGTTTGAGCAGTTCTTC.

The rearrangement joins TRBV6-5 to TRBJ1-1, with 8 bases aligning to TRBD1. The CDR3 has 15 residues. The junction had 9 bases not matched to a gene; V was cut back by 6 bases and J by 3 bases. The germline V gene has CDR1 MNHEY and CDR2 SVGAGI. CDR3 loop: CASRFQGAGDTEAFF. The CDR3 coding sequence is TGTGCCAGCAGATTTCAGGGGGCAGGAGACACTGAAGCTTTCTTT.

The chain has TRBV5-4 and TRBJ2-1; 7 positions agree with TRBD1. The CDR3 runs 15 residues. Germline-derived CDR1 and CDR2 are SGHNT and YYREEE (reference sequence). V shed 3 bases, J shed 4 bases, and the junction held 7 bases outside the gene matches. The CDR3 nucleotides read TGTGCCAGCAGCTCTGGGACAGTGAGTTACAATGAGCAGTTCTTC. Encoded protein: CASSSGTVSYNEQFF.

The sample holds a few counts of this clone. This CDR3 is also generated by other DNA sequences in the sample. This chain uses TRBV15 with TRBJ1-4; D unresolved. The germline V and J ends were trimmed by 0 bases and 3 bases, with 8 bases remaining between them. Per germline, CDR1 LNHNV and CDR2 YYDKDF (reference sequence). CDR3 size: 15 residues. The CDR3 region is CATSRDKGANEKLFF. CDR3 DNA: TGTGCCACCAGCAGAGACAAAGGAGCTAATGAAAAACTGTTTTTT.

The V gene is TRBV6-1, the J gene TRBJ2-7, with 8 bases lining up with TRBD1. The CDR3 is made up of 13 amino acids. In germline, CDR1 is MNHNS, CDR2 SASEGT. V lost 3 bases and J lost 2; bases outside the gene matches: 0. The CDR3 sequence: CASSDRGPYEQYF. CDR3 DNA: TGTGCCAGCAGTGACAGGGGGCCCTACGAGCAGTACTTC.

V is TRBV7-9 and J is TRBJ2-5; 8 nucleotides match TRBD2. Germline V lookup: CDR1 SEHNR, CDR2 FQNEAQ (reference sequence). The V segment lost 6 bases and the J segment 1 base; nucleotides outside the gene matches: 7. The CDR3 loop spans 15 amino acids. In DNA form, the CDR3 reads TGTGCCAGCAGGCTCATAGCGGGGCTCCAAGAGACCCAGTACTTC. This encodes CASRLIAGLQETQYF.

This clone was observed a handful of times. The V gene is TRBV7-3, the J gene TRBJ1-2; D is unresolved. The germline V gene encodes CDR1 SGHTA and CDR2 FQGTGA. The CDR3 has 13 residues. Trimming took 2 bases from V and 6 from J, leaving 10 bases between them. The CDR3 loop is CASSLPGGDGYTF. CDR3 sequence (DNA): TGTGCCAGCAGCTTACCGGGAGGAGATGGCTACACCTTC.

This chain uses TRBV10-1 with TRBJ2-3, with 9 nucleotides matching TRBD2. Germline CDR1 WNHNN, CDR2 SYGVQD (reference sequence). This CDR3 has 15 amino acids. Germline trimming cut 6 bases from V and 6 bases from J; bases unmatched to any gene: 10. Here the CDR3 DNA reads TGCGCCAGCAGCCCTAGCGGGGTCGTCACGGATACGCAGTATTTT. Protein sequence: CASSPSGVVTDTQYF.

The chain links TRBV12-5 to TRBJ2-1, with TRBD2 as a possible D gene (5 bases). Germline V lookup: CDR1 LGHNT, CDR2 FRNRAP. The CDR3 consists of 14 residues. V lost 3 bases and J 5 bases, leaving 11 bases between the germline ends. The CDR3 DNA sequence: TGTGCTAGTGGTTTTAACAGCGGAGACAATGAGCAGTTCTTC. Translation: CASGFNSGDNEQFF.

This clone has just one count. V and J are TRBV5-1 and TRBJ1-1; D remains ambiguous. Germline CDR1 reads SGHRS; CDR2 reads YFSETQ. The CDR3 loop spans 14 amino acids. The germline V and J ends were trimmed by 3 bases and 4 bases, with 13 bases remaining between them. CDR3 DNA: TGCGCCAGCAGCTACGTCGCAGAGGGCACTGAAGCTTTCTTT. It yields the protein CASSYVAEGTEAFF.

The CDR3 region has the DNA TGTGCCACCAGTGAAACCGGGACTAGCCCGGAGACCCAGTACTTC. Translated, it gives CATSETGTSPETQYF. The V gene is TRBV24-1, the J gene TRBJ2-5; 9 bases map to TRBD2. From germline, CDR1 is KGHDR and CDR2 SFDVKD. This CDR3 has 15 residues. V was clipped by 4 bases and J by 5 bases; unmatched bases: 7.

The chain couples TRBV7-9 to TRBJ1-2, with D maybe TRBD1 (6 bases). This CDR3 contains 16 residues. CDR1 is SEHNR, CDR2 FQNEAQ, per germline (reference sequence). V gave up 1 base and J gave up 5 bases, with 17 bases separating them. CDR3: CASSLEGEGLRYGYTF. The CDR3 region has the DNA TGTGCCAGCAGCTTAGAGGGGGAAGGGCTCCGATATGGCTACACCTTC. Variable domain in full (rest from reference TRBV7-9 and TRBJ1-2): DTGVSQNPRHKITKRGQNVTFRCDPISEHNRLYWYRQTLGQGPEFLTYFQNEAQLEKSRLLSDRFSAERPKGSFSTLEIQRTEQGDSAMYLCASSLEGEGLRYGYTFGSGTRLTVV.

The chain joins TRBV27 to TRBJ2-7; D is perhaps TRBD1 (6 bases). CDR1 is MNHEY and CDR2 is SMNVEV in the germline V gene (reference sequence). Trimming removed 5 bases from V and 2 bases from J, with 13 bases in between. This CDR3 contains 14 residues. CDR3 bases: TGTGCCAGCAGTCCTCGGGACAAGGCCTACGAGCAGTACTTC. Translated, it gives CASSPRDKAYEQYF.

This sequence joins TRBV6-5 and TRBJ1-3; a weak D match, TRBD1 (6 bases). CDR1 is MNHEY and CDR2 is SVGAGI in the germline V gene. Trimming left V 6 bases short and J 0 bases short, with 12 bases between. This CDR3 contains 15 residues. The CDR3 here is CASRTTGDSGNTIYF. The CDR3 DNA reads as TGTGCCAGCAGGACGACAGGAGACTCTGGAAACACCATATATTTT.

In its sample, this clone was seen a few times. The chain recombines TRBV30 with TRBJ2-7; 9 nucleotides align to TRBD2. The CDR3 totals 12 residues. CDR1 is GTSNPN and CDR2 is SVGIG in the germline V gene (reference sequence). V trimming: 1 base; J trimming: 10 bases; junction bases outside the gene matches: 5. CDR3 loop: CAWSGLAGVQYF. The CDR3 DNA follows: TGTGCCTGGAGTGGTTTAGCGGGAGTTCAGTACTTC.

The chain combines TRBV7-9 with TRBJ1-2; possible D gene TRBD1, 5 bases. With 5 bases removed from V and 4 bases from J, the gap between germline ends came to 14 bases. This CDR3 has 14 amino acids. From germline, CDR1 is SEHNR and CDR2 FQNEAQ (reference sequence). This CDR3 is CASSPRGVAYGYTF. The DNA of the CDR3 is TGTGCCAGCAGCCCCCGGGGGGTCGCCTATGGCTACACCTTC.

The chain recombines TRBV30 with TRBJ1-4, with D uncertain. The germline gives CDR1 GTSNPN, CDR2 SVGIG (reference sequence). CDR3 length: 16 residues. Trimming pared 1 base from V and 7 bases from J, leaving 19 bases between. The CDR3, as DNA: TGTGCCTGGAGTGCATCCTCAGGAACTGGGCGTGAAAAACTGTTTTTT. This sequence encodes CAWSASSGTGREKLFF.

This rearrangement joins TRBV3-1 (or the pseudogene TRBV3-2) to TRBJ1-2; D call uncertain. Germline V CDR1 and CDR2: LGHDT, YNNKEL (reference sequence). Trimming took off 3 bases at V and 8 bases at J, with 16 bases between the two ends. The CDR3 covers 14 residues. The CDR3 loop is CASSQDLGVLGYTF. DNA for the CDR3: TGTGCCAGCAGCCAGGATTTGGGCGTCTTGGGCTACACCTTC.

This clone was seen a handful of times. The chain recombines TRBV4-2 with TRBJ1-2; the D is unclear. The V gene's germline CDR1 is LGHNA and CDR2 YNFKEQ. The CDR3 length is 16 residues. Trimming removed 0 bases at V and 5 bases at J, with 16 bases between. Written as DNA, the CDR3 is TGTGCCAGCAGCCAAGATCAACAGAATATACTTTATGGCTACACCTTC. Protein sequence: CASSQDQQNILYGYTF.

This chain connects TRBV5-1 to TRBJ2-7; 8 nucleotides agree with TRBD1. The V segment lost 5 bases and the J segment 3 bases; nucleotides outside the gene matches: 7. Looked up from germline, CDR1 is SGHRS and CDR2 is YFSETQ. This CDR3 spans 14 amino acids. CDR3 loop: CASSPSTGDYEQYF. The CDR3 nucleotides read TGCGCCAGCAGTCCTTCGACAGGGGACTACGAGCAGTACTTC.

The J gene is TRBJ2-1, the V gene TRBV24-1; 16 positions match TRBD2. Germline V gives CDR1 KGHDR, CDR2 SFDVKD. V lost 4 bases to trimming and J lost 2 bases; unmatched junction nucleotides: 10. The length of the CDR3 is 20 residues. The CDR3 DNA follows: TGTGCCACCAGTGACCGGAGCGGGACTAGCGGGGGGGCTCCCTACAATGAGCAGTTCTTC. Its translation is CATSDRSGTSGGAPYNEQFF.

The genes are TRBV14 and TRBJ1-3; D is ambiguous. Germline CDR1 is SGHDN and CDR2 is FVKESK. The CDR3 runs to 17 residues. V was trimmed by 0 bases and J by 5 bases, leaving 17 bases between them. The DNA of the CDR3 is TGTGCCAGCAGCCAAGATCAACAACAGTTTAGGCGAAACACCATATATTTT. Amino acids: CASSQDQQQFRRNTIYF.

The genes are TRBV7-8 and TRBJ1-2, with 7 bases that match TRBD1. The germline V gene has CDR1 SGHVS and CDR2 FQNEAQ. The ends lost 7 bases at V and 8 bases at J; junction bases unmatched: 10. CDR3 length: 13 residues. Written as DNA, the CDR3 is TGTGCCAGCACCGAATCTGCAGGGGGGGGCTACACCTTC. This encodes CASTESAGGGYTF.

V gene TRBV14 combines with J gene TRBJ1-3, with D unresolved. Deletions cut 4 bases from V and 0 bases from J, with 7 bases between. This CDR3 has 14 amino acids. CDR1 and CDR2 (germline): SGHDN, FVKESK. The CDR3 DNA follows: TGTGCCAGCAGCCGAGGGAGCTCTGGAAACACCATATATTTT. It encodes CASSRGSSGNTIYF.

This clone was found a few times. The CDR3 reads CASSIGGEQFF. CDR3 in DNA: TGTGCCAGTAGTATTGGCGGGGAGCAGTTCTTC. V usage is TRBV19 and J usage is TRBJ2-1, with D possibly being TRBD2 (5 bases). The V end was cut by 3 bases, the J end by 10 bases, with 7 bases between. CDR3 length: 11 amino acids. The germline V gene encodes CDR1 LNHDA and CDR2 SQIVND (reference sequence).

This sequence joins TRBV7-6 and TRBJ1-1, with D tentatively TRBD1 (5 bases). The CDR3 is made up of 15 amino acids. Trimming left V 5 bases short and J 1 base short, with 14 bases between. Germline assignment: CDR1 SGHVS and CDR2 FNYEAQ. The CDR3 DNA sequence: TGTGCCAGCAGCCGGGGGGGTCCGGGGAACACTGAAGCTTTCTTT. Encoded protein: CASSRGGPGNTEAFF.

CDR3 amino acids: CSASGGGNTEAFF. The DNA for the CDR3 is TGCAGCGCATCAGGCGGGGGGAACACTGAAGCTTTCTTT. The V call is TRBV29-1, the J call TRBJ1-1, with D maybe TRBD1 (5 bases). This CDR3 contains 13 residues. V lost 7 bases to trimming and J lost 1 base, with 13 bases between them. Germline V CDR1 and CDR2: SQVTM, ANQGSEA. The whole variable domain, remainder taken from reference TRBV29-1 and TRBJ1-1, is SAVISQKPSRDICQRGTSLTIQCQVDSQVTMMFWYRQQPGQSLTLIATANQGSEATYESGFVIDKFPISRPNLTFSTLTVSNMSPEDSSIYLCSASGGGNTEAFFGQGTRLTVV.

The chain has TRBV28 and TRBJ1-5, with 10 positions matching TRBD1. V lost 6 bases, J lost 4 bases, and 6 bases stayed unmatched. The CDR3 is 15 amino acids. Germline values: CDR1 MDHEN, CDR2 SYDVKM. CDR3: CASRFPGQGNQPQHF. DNA of the CDR3: TGTGCCAGCAGATTTCCGGGACAGGGGAATCAGCCCCAGCATTTT.

This chain joins TRBV20-1 and TRBJ2-1; tentatively, D is TRBD2 (6 bases). V was cut by 5 bases and J by 4 bases, with 15 bases left in between. Germline lookup yields CDR1 DFQATT and CDR2 SNEGSKA (reference sequence). The CDR3 has 14 amino acids. This chain's CDR3 is CSARGLKLYNEQFF. CDR3 DNA: TGCAGTGCTCGTGGACTAAAGCTATACAATGAGCAGTTCTTC.